These 32 T cell receptor beta chains came from one sample sequenced in a study of shared clonotypes between healthy human individuals. The method was immunoSEQ multiplex PCR; TCRdb's version includes in-frame clones alone and lacks a portion of them. The sample includes just over 2,000,000 clones, 85% to 95% seen only once; the top ten take more than 0.1%. Sequenced sample: naive CD4+ T cells sorted from blood. The subset here: CD45RA+ positively selected. These receptor sequences come from a man aged 18 to 35 in good health.

The chain carries TRBV9 and TRBJ2-5; 11 bases match TRBD2. This CDR3 has 18 amino acids. The ends lost 4 bases at V and 2 bases at J; junction bases unmatched: 13. Germline V lookup: CDR1 SGDLS, CDR2 YYNGEE. CDR3: CASSPGVAGGVSQETQYF. The CDR3 coding sequence is TGTGCCAGCAGCCCCGGGGTAGCGGGAGGGGTATCTCAAGAGACCCAGTACTTC.

The chain links TRBV2 to TRBJ2-7; 12 bases fit TRBD1. This CDR3 is built from 14 residues. In germline, CDR1 is SNHLY, CDR2 FYNNEI. Trimming at V came to 7 bases and at J to 6 bases, leaving 7 bases not matched to a gene. This CDR3 reads CASMMRDRGLEQYF. The DNA for the CDR3 is TGTGCCAGCATGATGCGGGACAGGGGGCTCGAGCAGTACTTC.

This clone was seen ten or more times. V and J are TRBV10-1 and TRBJ2-7, with D possibly TRBD2 on 6 matching bases. V was cut by 5 bases and J by 7 bases, with 12 bases left in between. The CDR3 length is 12 residues. Germline V gene sequence: CDR1 WNHNN, CDR2 SYGVQD (reference sequence). CDR3 nucleotides: TGCGCCAGCAGTTCGGGAGTCTGGGAGCAGTACTTC. This translates into CASSSGVWEQYF.

The rearrangement joins TRBV5-1 to TRBJ2-1; 9 bases map to TRBD2. With V trimmed by 4 bases and J by 4 bases, 9 bases remained unmatched. The germline V gene has CDR1 SGHRS and CDR2 YFSETQ. CDR3 length equals 16 residues. The DNA for the CDR3 is TGCGCCAGCAGCACAACCCCGGGACTAGCTTACAATGAGCAGTTCTTC. Encoded protein: CASSTTPGLAYNEQFF.

The chain links TRBV5-1 to TRBJ2-1; TRBD2 might be the D (5 bases). The CDR3 is 14 residues long. V was trimmed by 1 base and J by 5 bases, leaving 10 bases between them. Germline V CDR1 and CDR2: SGHRS, YFSETQ. This CDR3 reads CASSLISAHNEQFF. CDR3 DNA: TGCGCCAGCAGCTTGATTAGCGCCCACAATGAGCAGTTCTTC. Supplemented by reference TRBV5-1 and TRBJ2-1, the full variable domain reads KAGVTQTPRYLIKTRGQQVTLSCSPISGHRSVSWYQQTPGQGLQFLFEYFSETQRNKGNFPGRFSGRQFSNSRSEMNVSTLELGDSALYLCASSLISAHNEQFFGPGTRLTVL.

The chain recombines TRBV2 with TRBJ2-4, with 11 positions matching TRBD2. Trimming at V came to 4 bases and at J to 0 bases, leaving 5 bases not matched to a gene. The CDR3 spans 17 residues. CDR1 SNHLY and CDR2 FYNNEI come from the germline V gene. CDR3 sequence reads: CASSGLAGTLAKNIQYF. CDR3 DNA: TGTGCCAGCAGTGGACTAGCGGGGACCCTAGCCAAAAACATTCAGTACTTC.

The gene calls are TRBV6-1 and TRBJ2-2; TRBD2 matches 10 bases. Per germline, CDR1 MNHNS and CDR2 SASEGT. J lost 6 bases, V lost 2 bases, and 15 bases had no gene match. The CDR3 has 19 residues. CDR3 nucleotides: TGTGCCAGCAGTGAAATCCTAGCGGGAGCCCTTTTGAGGGCCGGGGAGCTGTTTTTT. It translates to CASSEILAGALLRAGELFF.

The V gene is TRBV6-1, the J gene TRBJ1-5; TRBD1 might be the D (5 bases). V was shortened by 2 bases and J by 11 bases, with 13 bases between the two germline ends. CDR1 MNHNS and CDR2 SASEGT come from the germline V gene. The CDR3 covers 13 residues. The CDR3 nucleotides read TGTGCCAGCAGTGAACTGGGCCGGGGGGCCCAGCATTTT. Protein: CASSELGRGAQHF.

The chain couples TRBV7-9 to TRBJ2-5; TRBD1 matches 10 bases. The CDR3 totals 16 residues. CDR1 is SEHNR, CDR2 FQNEAQ, per germline (reference sequence). V shed 1 base and J 2 bases; nucleotides not matched to a gene: 4. The CDR3 protein is CASSLGDRGLQETQYF. The DNA for the CDR3 is TGTGCCAGCAGCTTAGGAGACAGGGGGCTGCAAGAGACCCAGTACTTC.

This clone has just one count. This chain's CDR3 is CASRLAGGHEQYF. In DNA form, the CDR3 reads TGTGCCAGCAGACTAGCGGGAGGGCATGAGCAGTACTTC. The chain uses TRBV2 and TRBJ2-5; 13 bases are a match to TRBD2. Germline trimming cut 6 bases from V and 11 bases from J; bases unmatched to any gene: 6. Germline-derived CDR1 and CDR2 are SNHLY and FYNNEI. The CDR3 is 13 residues long.

This chain joins TRBV27 and TRBJ1-5, with D possibly being TRBD1 (5 bases). The ends were cut back, 6 bases at V and 2 bases at J, with 14 bases in the middle. This CDR3 has 15 amino acids. CDR1 is MNHEY and CDR2 is SMNVEV in the germline V gene (reference sequence). As DNA, the CDR3 is TGTGCCAGCAGGGGGCAGGGAAAGGGCAATCAGCCCCAGCATTTT. This gives the protein CASRGQGKGNQPQHF.

This chain connects TRBV19 to TRBJ1-2, with 7 nucleotides matching TRBD1. The CDR3 contains 13 residues. CDR1 and CDR2 from the germline V gene are LNHDA and SQIVND (reference sequence). The CDR3 region is CATRDSGVRGYTF. The CDR3 DNA reads TGTGCGACCCGGGACAGTGGGGTCCGTGGCTACACCTTC.

About this clone: Other DNA sequences in the sample encode the same CDR3. This chain joins TRBV7-2 and TRBJ2-3; a weak D match, TRBD2 (5 bases). Trimming removed 0 bases from V and 3 bases from J, with 7 bases in between. This CDR3 has 14 amino acids. Germline CDR1 and CDR2: SGHTA and FQGNSA. The CDR3 sequence is CASSLAGATDTQYF. CDR3 DNA sequence: TGTGCCAGCAGCTTAGCGGGAGCGACAGATACGCAGTATTTT.

The rearrangement joins TRBV5-1 to TRBJ1-1, with D possibly TRBD1 on 5 matching bases. The CDR3 has 14 residues. Trimming cost V 5 bases and J 1 base, with 12 bases left between them. Germline assignment: CDR1 SGHRS and CDR2 YFSETQ. The CDR3 nucleotides read TGCGCCAGCAGTGAGCAGGGATGGAACACTGAAGCTTTCTTT. It specifies CASSEQGWNTEAFF.

Only one count was recorded for this clone. The chain carries TRBV19 and TRBJ1-2, with 8 bases that match TRBD1. The CDR3 spans 12 residues. Trimming took 7 bases from V and 8 from J; bases not matched to a gene: 6. Germline V gives CDR1 LNHDA, CDR2 SQIVND (reference sequence). The CDR3 loop is CASNNRGYGYTF. The CDR3 DNA follows: TGTGCCAGTAATAACAGGGGGTACGGCTACACCTTC.

This clone was counted once. The chain has TRBV5-1 and TRBJ2-2, with D possibly TRBD2 on 5 matching bases. This CDR3 has 15 residues. V was trimmed by 5 bases and J by 3 bases, leaving 14 bases between them. The germline V gene has CDR1 SGHRS and CDR2 YFSETQ. The CDR3 DNA sequence: TGCGCCAGCAGTACGCCGGAGGAGTACACCGGGGAGCTGTTTTTT. Translating gives CASSTPEEYTGELFF.

The gene calls are TRBV6-6 and TRBJ1-2; TRBD1 might be the D (5 bases). The CDR3 has 13 residues. Germline-derived CDR1 and CDR2 are MNHNY and SVGAGI (reference sequence). Deletions cut 5 bases from V and 9 bases from J, with 16 bases between. CDR3 sequence: CASSPQGLASYTF. The CDR3 region has the DNA TGTGCCAGCAGTCCCCAGGGACTGGCTAGCTACACCTTC.

This chain joins TRBV10-2 and TRBJ2-1; 7 nucleotides match TRBD2. Germline loops: CDR1 WSHSY, CDR2 SAAADI. The CDR3 has 14 residues. The junction had 8 bases not matched to a gene; V was cut back by 5 bases and J by 7 bases. The CDR3 DNA is TGCGCCAGCAGTTACCCTAGCGGTAAAAATGAGCAGTTCTTC. Its translation is CASSYPSGKNEQFF.

This clone was found once. This chain links TRBV6-1 with TRBJ1-1; 7 positions agree with TRBD1. Germline values: CDR1 MNHNS, CDR2 SASEGT. This CDR3 region has 13 residues. J lost 5 bases, V lost 6 bases, and 6 bases had no gene match. This CDR3 is CASSPQGPTEAFF. Written as DNA, the CDR3 is TGTGCCAGCAGCCCACAGGGGCCGACTGAAGCTTTCTTT.

V and J are TRBV6-5 and TRBJ1-2; 9 nucleotides line up with TRBD1. Germline CDR1 is MNHEY and CDR2 is SVGAGI. Losses at the gene ends were 7 bases for V and 6 bases for J; bases not matched to a gene: 9. The CDR3 length is 14 residues. CDR3 in amino acids: CASTRNGQGHGYTF. The CDR3 region has the DNA TGTGCCAGCACTCGGAACGGACAGGGGCATGGCTACACCTTC.

This clone was seen only once. This sequence joins TRBV11-2 and TRBJ2-7, with a tentative D call TRBD1 (6 bases). V lost 3 bases and J 4 bases, leaving 16 bases between the germline ends. Germline assignment: CDR1 SGHAT and CDR2 FQNNGV. CDR3 length: 15 residues. Written as DNA, the CDR3 is TGTGCCAGCAGCTTTGAATCGGGACACATATACGAGCAGTACTTC. Protein: CASSFESGHIYEQYF.

About this clone itself: The junction does not match germline at one end; this may be a read error. This chain uses TRBV18 with TRBJ1-1, with TRBD1 matching 8 bases. The CDR3 loop spans 13 amino acids. Germline CDR1 is KGHSH and CDR2 is LQKENI. The CDR3 region is CASSGQGSNPGGF. CDR3 coding DNA: TGTGCCAGCTCAGGACAGGGCTCCAACCCCGGGGGCTTT.

The chain uses TRBV9 and TRBJ2-1; 8 bases map to TRBD2. With V trimmed by 4 bases and J by 9 bases, 6 bases remained unmatched. Germline CDR1 is SGDLS and CDR2 is YYNGEE. The CDR3 runs 13 residues. CDR3 region: CASSQGTSGEQFF. For the CDR3, the DNA is TGTGCCAGCAGCCAAGGAACTAGCGGTGAGCAGTTCTTC.

The V and J genes are TRBV28 and TRBJ2-7, with D perhaps matching TRBD1 (5 bases). V was shortened by 7 bases and J by 6 bases, with 16 bases between the two germline ends. This CDR3 region has 13 residues. CDR1 is MDHEN and CDR2 is SYDVKM in the germline V gene. The CDR3: CASTVGVVSEQYF. In nucleotides, the CDR3 is TGTGCCAGCACCGTAGGGGTGGTCTCCGAGCAGTACTTC. Variable domain in full (rest from reference TRBV28 and TRBJ2-7): DVKVTQSSRYLVKRTGEKVFLECVQDMDHENMFWYRQDPGLGLRLIYFSYDVKMKEKGDIPEGYSVSREKKERFSLILESASTNQTSMYLCASTVGVVSEQYFGPGTRLTVT.

The chain couples TRBV5-6 to TRBJ1-6; 10 bases align to TRBD1. The CDR3 consists of 14 residues. The junction had 5 bases not matched to a gene; V was cut back by 7 bases and J by 7 bases. Per germline, CDR1 SGHDT and CDR2 YYEEEE. CDR3 nucleotide sequence: TGTGCCAGCGAGGAGGGACAGGGGAATTCACCCCTCCACTTT. Translating it yields CASEEGQGNSPLHF.

Only one count was recorded for this clone. The sample contains more than one DNA sequence encoding this CDR3. In DNA, the CDR3 is TGTGCCTGGAGTATCGCGACAGATACGCAGTATTTT. Translated, it gives CAWSIATDTQYF. This sequence joins TRBV30 and TRBJ2-3; D not resolved. This CDR3 is 12 amino acids long. V shed 2 bases and J shed 3 bases, with 6 bases lying between them. CDR1 and CDR2 (germline): GTSNPN, SVGIG (reference sequence).

The gene calls are TRBV5-1 and TRBJ1-4; no clear D. Trimming shortened V by 2 bases and J by 7 bases, and 9 bases separated the two germline ends. The CDR3 spans 13 residues. Per germline, CDR1 SGHRS and CDR2 YFSETQ. The DNA of the CDR3 is TGCGCCAGCAGCTTTAAGGATTCTGAAAAACTGTTTTTT. It encodes CASSFKDSEKLFF.

The V call is TRBV4-1, the J call TRBJ1-2, with D hard to call. The CDR3 is made up of 15 amino acids. The V gene's germline CDR1 is MGHRA and CDR2 YSYEKL. V lost 1 base and J lost 3, with 12 bases in between. The DNA for the CDR3 is TGCGCCAGCAGCCAAGTTTACGAGGCCCACTATGGCTACACCTTC. Amino acid sequence: CASSQVYEAHYGYTF.

The chain is built from TRBV7-2 and TRBJ1-1; 9 bases are a match to TRBD1. This CDR3 spans 17 amino acids. Unmatched junction bases numbered 10, after V lost 1 base and J lost 4 bases. In germline, CDR1 is SGHTA, CDR2 FQGNSA. Here the CDR3 reads CASSLEGQGWVGTEAFF. The CDR3 DNA reads as TGTGCCAGCAGCTTAGAAGGACAGGGGTGGGTTGGCACTGAAGCTTTCTTT.

This clone was recorded only once. J is TRBJ1-3 and V is TRBV2, with D uncertain. The germline gives CDR1 SNHLY, CDR2 FYNNEI. This CDR3 spans 16 amino acids. The V and J ends lost 2 bases and 0 bases respectively, with 11 bases between them. The CDR3 DNA is TGTGCCAGCAGTGAAAACACCCAGCCCTCTGGAAACACCATATATTTT. Its protein product is CASSENTQPSGNTIYF.

This chain uses TRBV5-1 with TRBJ2-5, with 13 bases lining up with TRBD2. V was clipped by 4 bases and J by 4 bases; unmatched bases: 7. The CDR3 totals 16 residues. Germline V gives CDR1 SGHRS, CDR2 YFSETQ. The CDR3 DNA sequence: TGCGCCAGCAGCCCAACTAGCGGGGGGGCCGTAGAGACCCAGTACTTC. Protein product: CASSPTSGGAVETQYF.

This clone was recorded once. The chain carries TRBV10-2 and TRBJ1-2; weak D call: TRBD1 (5 bases). Germline V lookup: CDR1 WSHSY, CDR2 SAAADI. The length of the CDR3 is 13 residues. The V end was cut by 3 bases, the J end by 8 bases, with 13 bases between. CDR3 protein: CASSDLGPGGYTF. The CDR3 DNA reads TGCGCCAGCAGTGATTTGGGACCTGGCGGCTACACCTTC.